Listed below are T cell receptor beta chains from one sample, sequenced in a study of cytomegalovirus exposure and HLA in healthy donors. The data were produced by immunoSEQ multiplex PCR, yet TCRdb's version contains in-frame clones alone and is incomplete. The sample carries around 91,000 clones, about 89% recorded once. The sequenced material came from PBMCs. The receptors derive from a man aged 25 to 40 in good health and CMV-seropositive. CDR3s include the opening cysteine and the closing phenylalanine or tryptophan.

V	J	CDR3
TRBV28	TRBJ2-1	CASSYVGNEQFF
TRBV19	TRBJ1-5	CASSTHGQGARQPQHF
TRBV6-5	TRBJ2-7	CASSYSAGRGYEQYF
TRBV14	TRBJ2-7	CASSQQGSYEQYF
TRBV6-1	TRBJ2-3	CASSARISGTSTDTQYF
TRBV5-6	TRBJ1-4	CASSQGHREGEKLFF
TRBV7-8	TRBJ2-1	CASSLGSHSGTGNEQFF
TRBV7-8	TRBJ1-6	CASSLARGSRSPLHF
TRBV4-2	TRBJ1-5	CASSQDTGPNQPQHF
TRBV6-1	TRBJ1-2	CASSAYNYGYTF
TRBV27	TRBJ2-7	CASSATGGSYEQYF
TRBV7-2	TRBJ1-1	CASSLGPGNTEAFF
TRBV5-1	TRBJ2-7	CASSLAYRGDEQYF
TRBV7-3	TRBJ2-3	CASSHEVADTQYF
TRBV5-4	TRBJ2-1	CASSPETIGSYNEQFF
TRBV18	TRBJ1-2	CASSPPGADYGYTF
TRBV7-8	TRBJ1-1	CASSSRIGRLNTEAFF
TRBV6-5	TRBJ2-3	CASSYADRSTDTQYF
TRBV2	TRBJ2-7	CASSPSPGQGYEQYF
TRBV30	TRBJ2-2	CAWSSFFDRVHTGELFF
TRBV27	TRBJ1-4	CASRRSYAGGSTNEKLFF
TRBV2	TRBJ2-1	CASSARPQGGEQFF
TRBV5-1	TRBJ2-4	CASSSVPDVTENIQYF
TRBV7-8	TRBJ2-7	CASSSDLAGYAYEQYF